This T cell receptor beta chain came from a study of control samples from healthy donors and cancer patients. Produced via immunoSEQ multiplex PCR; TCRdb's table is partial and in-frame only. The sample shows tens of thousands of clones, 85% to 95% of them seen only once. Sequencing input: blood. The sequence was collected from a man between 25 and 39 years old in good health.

The CDR3 here is CASSPPNYGYTF. In DNA, the CDR3 is TGTGCCAGCAGCCCCCCCAACTATGGCTACACCTTC. The chain links TRBV9 to TRBJ1-2; D gene uncertain. Germline-derived CDR1 and CDR2 are SGDLS and YYNGEE. The ends were cut back, 4 bases at V and 2 bases at J, with 6 bases in the middle. The CDR3 spans 12 residues.